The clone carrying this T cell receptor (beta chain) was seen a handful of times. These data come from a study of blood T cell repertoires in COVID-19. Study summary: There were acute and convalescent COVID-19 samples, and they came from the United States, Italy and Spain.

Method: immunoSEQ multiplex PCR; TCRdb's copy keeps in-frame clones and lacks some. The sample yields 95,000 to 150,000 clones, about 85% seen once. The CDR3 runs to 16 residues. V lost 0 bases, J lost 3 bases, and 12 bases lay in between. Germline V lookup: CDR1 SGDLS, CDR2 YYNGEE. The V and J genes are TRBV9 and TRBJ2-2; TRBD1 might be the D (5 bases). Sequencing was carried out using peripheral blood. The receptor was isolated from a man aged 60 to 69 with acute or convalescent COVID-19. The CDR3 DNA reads TGTGCCAGCAGCGTAGGGCCGGACACCTACACCGGGGAGCTGTTTTTT. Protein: CASSVGPDTYTGELFF. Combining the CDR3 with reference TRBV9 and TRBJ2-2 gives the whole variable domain DSGVTQTPKHLITATGQRVTLRCSPRSGDLSVYWYQQSLDQGLQFLIQYYNGEERAKGNILERFSAQQFPDLHSELNLSSLELGDSALYFCASSVGPDTYTGELFFGEGSRLTVL.